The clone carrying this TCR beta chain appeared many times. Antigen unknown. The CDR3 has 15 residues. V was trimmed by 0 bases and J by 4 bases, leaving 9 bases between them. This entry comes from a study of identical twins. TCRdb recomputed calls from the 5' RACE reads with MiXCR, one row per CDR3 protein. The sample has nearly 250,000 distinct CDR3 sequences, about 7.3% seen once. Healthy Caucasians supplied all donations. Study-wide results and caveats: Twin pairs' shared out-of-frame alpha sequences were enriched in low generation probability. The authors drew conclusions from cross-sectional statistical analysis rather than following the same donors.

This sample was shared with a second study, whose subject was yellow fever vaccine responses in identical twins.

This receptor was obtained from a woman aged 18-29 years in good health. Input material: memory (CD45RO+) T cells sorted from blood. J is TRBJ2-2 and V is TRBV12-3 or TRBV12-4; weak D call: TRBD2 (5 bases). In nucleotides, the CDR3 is TGTGCCAGCAGTTTAGCTTTAAGCGGCACCGGGGAGCTGTTTTTT. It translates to CASSLALSGTGELFF.